This note documents a single T cell receptor beta chain sequence. The antigen is not known. These data belong to a study of cytomegalovirus exposure and HLA in healthy donors. General study points: Reportedly, TCR beta sequences accurately predicted HLA-A and HLA-B alleles in most subjects. Among the sequence variants, a highly shared cluster was likely an artifact of sequencing. Available immune exposure information was restricted to CMV serostatus only.

13 Jbeta primers and 60 Vbeta primers were used for the PCR. Method: immunoSEQ multiplex PCR; TCRdb's copy keeps in-frame clones and lacks some. Found here are 200,000 or so clones, roughly 77% of them singletons; the top ten hold approximately 0.4%. This CDR3 contains 15 residues. The germline V gene has CDR1 KGHSH and CDR2 LQKENI. With V trimmed by 1 base and J by 0 bases, 1 base remained unmatched. This chain links TRBV18 with TRBJ2-5; TRBD2 agrees at 8 bases. What was sequenced was PBMCs. This clonotype originated in a male donor in good health and CMV-seropositive. The CDR3 DNA is TGTGCCAGCTCACCACTAGCGGGAAACCAAGAGACCCAGTACTTC. Protein product: CASSPLAGNQETQYF.